This TCR beta chain was observed in a study of response to subunit inactivated influenza vaccine. Study outcomes and limitations: Authors suggested that a seasonal influenza vaccination recruits few new T cells each time.

From germline, CDR1 is SEHNR and CDR2 FQNEAQ (reference sequence). The CDR3 has 14 residues. V shed 5 bases, J shed 5 bases, and the junction held 5 bases outside the gene matches. TCRdb used MiXCR to reprocess the RT-PCR reads, holding one entry per CDR3 protein. The table has about 500,000 distinct CDR3 sequences, 15% to 20% seen once. As to this clonotype: What it recognizes is unknown.

The J gene is TRBJ2-2, the V gene TRBV7-9; 7 bases line up with TRBD1. The specimen comprised CD4+ T cells sorted from PBMCs, sampled around 25 months after vaccination. The receptor was isolated from a man between 50 and 69 years old who received an inactivated influenza vaccine. This chain's CDR3 is CASSQGVATGELFF. Written as DNA, the CDR3 is TGTGCCAGCAGCCAGGGGGTCGCGACCGGGGAGCTGTTTTTT.